The 28 T cell receptor beta chains reported below all come from one sample, sequenced in a study of CDR3 diversity in severe acne (dated by TCRdb to about 2019). Receptor libraries were prepared by PCR. Sequencing relied on an Illumina HiSeq 2000. Using fastp trimming at Q25 and MiXCR clonotype assembly, TCRdb reanalyzed the public sequencing data and kept in-frame beta chains. A single entry per CDR3 protein holds the most common genes and DNA from its merged rows. The sample data list more than 85,000 distinct CDR3 sequences, and around 54% of these were observed just once. Roughly 12% of the sample lies in the top ten. Sequenced sample: blood. The receptor set was obtained from a male donor with severe acne vulgaris.

This clonotype appeared once. The chain combines TRBV2 with TRBJ1-3; TRBD1 matches at 7 bases. The CDR3 has 15 residues. J gave up 1 base and V 7 bases, and 7 bases lay outside the gene matches. CDR1 and CDR2 (germline): SNHLY, FYNNEI. As DNA, the CDR3 is TGTGCCAGCAATACAGGGGCCGAATCTGGAAACACCATATATTTT. Translation: CASNTGAESGNTIYF.

This clonotype was observed a handful of times. The chain employs TRBV6-2 or TRBV6-3 and TRBJ1-2, with 11 bases fitting TRBD1. V shed 7 bases, J shed 2 bases, and the junction held 6 bases outside the gene matches. CDR1 MNHEY and CDR2 SVGEGT come from the germline V gene. The CDR3 contains 15 residues. The CDR3 region has the DNA TGTGCCAGCACCCCTAGGACAGGGGGCAACTATGGCTACACCTTC. Amino acid sequence: CASTPRTGGNYGYTF.

This clonotype was observed at least ten times. V is TRBV2 and J is TRBJ2-5, with 9 nucleotides matching TRBD1. CDR3 size: 14 residues. Germline V CDR1 and CDR2: SNHLY, FYNNEI. V lost 5 bases and J lost 5; bases outside the gene matches: 6. CDR3 protein: CASSPGTGWETQYF. CDR3 DNA: TGTGCCAGCAGTCCCGGGACAGGGTGGGAGACCCAGTACTTC.

Ten or more counts support this clonotype. This chain connects TRBV19 to TRBJ1-5; D is undetermined. Germline assignment: CDR1 LNHDA and CDR2 SQIVND (reference sequence). The V end lost 3 bases, the J end lost 0 bases, and 15 bases lay between the germline ends. The CDR3 is made up of 17 amino acids. The CDR3 nucleotides read TGTGCCAGTAGTATCTCGAGGGCATCGGATAGCAATCAGCCCCAGCATTTT. This codes for CASSISRASDSNQPQHF.

The chain carries TRBV29-1 and TRBJ1-2; tentative D call: TRBD1 (5 bases). V was cut by 4 bases and J by 3 bases, with 12 bases left in between. Germline V gives CDR1 SQVTM, CDR2 ANQGSEA. CDR3 length: 13 residues. CDR3 protein: CSVALGGHYGYTF. Here the CDR3 DNA reads TGCAGCGTTGCCCTGGGGGGACACTATGGCTACACCTTC.

The table lists this clonotype with many counts. The V gene is TRBV5-1, the J gene TRBJ2-1, with a weak D call TRBD1 (5 bases). This CDR3 contains 14 residues. Trimming took 0 bases from V and 7 from J, leaving 11 bases between them. Germline V gene lookup returns CDR1 SGHRS and CDR2 YFSETQ. CDR3 sequence (DNA): TGCGCCAGCAGCTTGGCTTTGGGGCTGAATGAGCAGTTCTTC. It specifies CASSLALGLNEQFF.

This clonotype was seen a few times. The gene calls are TRBV6-6 and TRBJ2-3; D remains ambiguous. Trimming removed 0 bases at V and 0 bases at J, with 7 bases between. Looked up from germline, CDR1 is MNHNY and CDR2 is SVGAGI (reference sequence). This CDR3 is 15 amino acids long. The CDR3 DNA follows: TGTGCCAGCAGTTACTCGGATACTAGCACAGATACGCAGTATTTT. Residues: CASSYSDTSTDTQYF.

Concerning this clonotype itself: A read error may account for a junction end that differs from germline. The chain has TRBV4-1 and TRBJ2-5, with D perhaps TRBD2 (6 bases). The germline V gene encodes CDR1 MGHRA and CDR2 YSYEKL. The CDR3 is 14 residues long. In DNA, the CDR3 is TGCGCCGGCAGCCGGGGGACTGTGAGAGAGACCCAGTACTTC. Translating it yields CAGSRGTVRETQYF.

J is TRBJ2-2 and V is TRBV4-1; 8 bases map to TRBD2. Looked up from germline, CDR1 is MGHRA and CDR2 is YSYEKL. Germline trimming cut 1 base from V and 0 bases from J; bases unmatched to any gene: 1. This CDR3 region has 16 residues. The DNA of the CDR3 is TGCGCCAGCAGCCAAGGACTAGCGCCGAACACCGGGGAGCTGTTTTTT. Its protein is CASSQGLAPNTGELFF.

In regard to this clonotype: Since a much larger clone is just one base distant, this may be a read error. The CDR3 ends on some other residue instead of the conserved phenylalanine or tryptophan, so this is likely a read error. J is TRBJ2-7 and V is TRBV29-1; D not resolved. The CDR3 length is 13 residues. V lost 2 bases and J lost 1, with 9 bases in between. In germline, CDR1 is SQVTM, CDR2 ANQGSEA. CDR3 region: CSVEPSESYEQYL. CDR3 DNA sequence: TGCAGCGTTGAACCCAGTGAATCCTACGAGCAGTACCTC.

In its sample, this clonotype is medium-sized (0.01 to 0.1%). The J gene is TRBJ2-3, the V gene TRBV20-1, with TRBD2 identical over 8 bases. The V gene end was trimmed by 3 bases and the J gene end by 1 base; junction bases not matched to a gene: 0. CDR1 is DFQATT, CDR2 SNEGSKA, per germline (reference sequence). This CDR3 contains 13 residues. For the CDR3, the DNA is TGCAGTGCTAGCGGGGGGGGCACAGATACGCAGTATTTT. Translated, it gives CSASGGGTDTQYF.

The DNA of the CDR3 is TGTGCCACCCGGGGGTCGGACTATGGCTACACCTTC. Translated, it gives CATRGSDYGYTF. V is TRBV2 and J is TRBJ1-2; D perhaps matches TRBD1 (5 bases). The CDR3 runs to 12 residues. From germline, CDR1 is SNHLY and CDR2 FYNNEI. Deletions cut 10 bases from V and 3 bases from J, with 12 bases between.

This chain uses TRBV29-1 with TRBJ2-7, with 7 bases aligning to TRBD2. Germline V gene data show CDR1 as SQVTM and CDR2 as ANQGSEA. V trimming: 8 bases; J trimming: 0 bases; junction bases outside the gene matches: 7. The CDR3 is 13 residues long. The CDR3 is CSTMGGSSYEQYF. Here the CDR3 DNA reads TGCAGCACCATGGGCGGGAGCTCCTACGAGCAGTACTTC.

This clonotype appeared many times. The genes are TRBV2 and TRBJ1-2; D is unresolved. From germline, CDR1 is SNHLY and CDR2 FYNNEI. V was clipped by 4 bases and J by 7 bases, with 19 bases between them. The CDR3 spans 15 residues. The chain's CDR3 is CASSVSPAGKGGYTF. The CDR3 DNA reads as TGTGCCAGCAGTGTCTCCCCGGCGGGGAAAGGTGGCTACACCTTC.

The CDR3 is CAIGSRDDYGYTF. DNA for the CDR3: TGTGCCATCGGGAGCAGGGACGACTATGGCTACACCTTC. The J gene is TRBJ1-2, the V gene TRBV10-3; D is perhaps TRBD1 (5 bases). This CDR3 comprises 13 residues. The germline V gene encodes CDR1 ENHRY and CDR2 SYGVKD. Trimming took 8 bases from V and 3 from J, leaving 13 bases between them.

The chain joins TRBV11-2 to TRBJ2-1; D is perhaps TRBD2 (5 bases). The length of the CDR3 is 16 residues. The germline V and J ends were trimmed by 2 bases and 5 bases, with 16 bases remaining between them. The V gene's germline CDR1 is SGHAT and CDR2 FQNNGV. CDR3 residues: CASSLSPLRADNEQFF. CDR3 nucleotide sequence: TGTGCCAGCAGCTTATCCCCCTTGCGGGCCGACAATGAGCAGTTCTTC. Drawing the rest from reference TRBV11-2 and TRBJ2-1, the complete variable domain is EAGVAQSPRYKIIEKRQSVAFWCNPISGHATLYWYQQILGQGPKLLIQFQNNGVVDDSQLPKDRFSAERLKGVDSTLKIQPAKLEDSAVYLCASSLSPLRADNEQFFGPGTRLTVL.

The rearrangement links TRBV27 to TRBJ2-5, with D perhaps given as TRBD1 or TRBD2 (5 bases each). V lost 4 bases and J 4 bases, leaving 13 bases between the germline ends. The CDR3 has 14 amino acids. Germline V gives CDR1 MNHEY, CDR2 SMNVEV (reference sequence). The CDR3 DNA is TGTGCCAGCAGTTGGGACGGAGGAAGAGAGACCCAGTACTTC. As protein: CASSWDGGRETQYF.

This clonotype was counted ten times or more. CDR3 sequence (DNA): TGTGCCAGCAGCTCAGGGGACGGGGGACTATACAATGAGCAGTTCTTC. Translation: CASSSGDGGLYNEQFF. The chain employs TRBV7-8 and TRBJ2-1, with a possible D match to TRBD2 (7 bases). Germline V gene lookup returns CDR1 SGHVS and CDR2 FQNEAQ. V lost 4 bases and J 4 bases, leaving 17 bases between the germline ends. CDR3 size: 16 residues.

The rearrangement uses TRBV5-5 and TRBJ2-7; 8 nucleotides line up with TRBD1. The germline CDR1 and CDR2 sequences are SGHKS and YYEKEE (reference sequence). With 6 bases clipped from V and 0 bases from J, the junction kept 11 bases outside the gene matches. CDR3 length equals 16 residues. The CDR3 loop reads CASIPPGQVASYEQYF. The CDR3 bases are TGTGCCAGCATTCCCCCGGGACAGGTCGCCTCCTACGAGCAGTACTTC.

The V gene is TRBV6-6, the J gene TRBJ2-2; tentative D call: TRBD2 (6 bases). The CDR3 length is 16 residues. CDR1 MNHNY and CDR2 SVGAGI come from the germline V gene (reference sequence). Trimming removed 2 bases at V and 0 bases at J, with 10 bases between. CDR3 coding DNA: TGTGCCAGCAGTTACCCGGCGGGAACGAACACCGGGGAGCTGTTTTTT. Its protein product is CASSYPAGTNTGELFF.

The chain employs TRBV29-1 and TRBJ2-2; no definite D call. The V end was cut by 1 base, the J end by 8 bases, with 2 bases between. Germline V gene sequence: CDR1 SQVTM, CDR2 ANQGSEA. This CDR3 has 10 amino acids. CDR3 residues: CSVEGGELFF. The DNA for the CDR3 is TGCAGCGTTGAAGGAGGGGAGCTGTTTTTT.

The V call is TRBV6-2 or TRBV6-3, the J call TRBJ2-6; 9 bases agree with TRBD1. Germline V gene sequence: CDR1 MNHEY, CDR2 SVGEGT. This CDR3 is built from 19 residues. V shed 4 bases and J 0 bases; nucleotides not matched to a gene: 10. This chain's CDR3 is CASSFPNRGRFSGANVLTF. CDR3 coding DNA: TGTGCCAGCAGTTTCCCTAACAGGGGGCGGTTCTCTGGGGCCAACGTCCTGACTTTC.

The gene calls are TRBV28 and TRBJ2-7; D remains ambiguous. The germline V gene encodes CDR1 MDHEN and CDR2 SYDVKM. This CDR3 comprises 14 residues. V was pared by 6 bases and J by 1 base, with 13 bases between. The CDR3 is CASSADQSSYEQYF. CDR3 coding DNA: TGTGCCAGCAGCGCAGACCAATCGTCCTACGAGCAGTACTTC.

This clonotype showed up many times. CDR3 protein: CASSQDRDIEDEQYF. The DNA of the CDR3 is TGCGCCAGCAGCCAAGACCGGGACATTGAGGACGAGCAGTACTTC. V is TRBV4-1 and J is TRBJ2-7; D might be TRBD1 (6 bases). The germline V and J ends were trimmed by 0 bases and 5 bases, with 14 bases remaining between them. Germline V gene lookup returns CDR1 MGHRA and CDR2 YSYEKL. The CDR3 covers 15 residues.

The DNA for the CDR3 is TGCAGTGCCACACGGACAGACTACGATGGCTACACCTTC. It translates to CSATRTDYDGYTF. The chain recombines TRBV20-1 with TRBJ1-2, with D perhaps TRBD1 (6 bases). Germline V CDR1 and CDR2: DFQATT, SNEGSKA (reference sequence). The germline V and J ends were trimmed by 6 bases and 6 bases, with 17 bases remaining between them. The CDR3 runs 13 residues.

The chain employs TRBV6-6 and TRBJ2-1, with D possibly matching TRBD1 (6 bases). Deletions cut 2 bases from V and 10 bases from J, with 9 bases between. The germline V gene encodes CDR1 MNHNY and CDR2 SVGAGI (reference sequence). The CDR3 is made up of 12 amino acids. As DNA, the CDR3 is TGTGCCAGCAGTTACCCCGACAGGGAGCAGTTCTTC. This encodes CASSYPDREQFF.

The chain joins TRBV7-2 to TRBJ1-1; D uncertain. V dropped 6 bases and J dropped 0 bases, with 14 bases sitting between them. CDR3 length equals 15 residues. CDR1 is SGHTA, CDR2 FQGNSA, per germline. The CDR3 region is CASSDWGGMNTEAFF. Written as DNA, the CDR3 is TGTGCCAGCAGTGACTGGGGAGGGATGAACACTGAAGCTTTCTTT.

CDR3 nucleotides: TGTGCCAGCAACCCCGGGACTAGCGGGAGATACAATGAGCAGTTCTTC. Translated, it gives CASNPGTSGRYNEQFF. This rearrangement joins TRBV6-2 or TRBV6-3 to TRBJ2-1, with 14 bases identical to TRBD2. The CDR3 has 16 residues. The germline V gene has CDR1 MNHEY and CDR2 SVGEGT. V lost 7 bases and J lost 4; bases outside the gene matches: 6.